Below, 2 T cell receptor beta chains from the same sample are listed, as sequenced in a study of cytomegalovirus exposure and HLA in healthy donors. The study ran its PCR with 60 Vbeta and 13 Jbeta primers. Data came from immunoSEQ multiplex PCR; TCRdb stores just in-frame clones and leaves some out. The data contain roughly 63,000 clones, 75% of them singletons. Sequencing used PBMCs. These receptors all come from a woman aged 40 to 49 in good health and CMV-seropositive.

The rearrangement joins TRBV19 to TRBJ1-1; TRBD1 is a possible D gene (5 bases). V shed 7 bases and J shed 8 bases, with 14 bases lying between them. Germline CDR1 and CDR2: LNHDA and SQIVND (reference sequence). This CDR3 spans 12 amino acids. The CDR3 loop is CASTIARGEAFF. The CDR3 DNA is TGTGCCAGTACCATTGCTCGGGGGGAAGCTTTCTTT.

The chain joins TRBV7-9 to TRBJ1-5, with D maybe TRBD1 (6 bases). Germline CDR1 is SEHNR and CDR2 is FQNEAQ (reference sequence). The ends were cut back, 7 bases at V and 7 bases at J, with 11 bases in the middle. The CDR3 runs 12 residues. The CDR3 region is CASNQQGQPQHF. CDR3 bases: TGTGCCAGCAACCAGCAGGGGCAGCCCCAGCATTTT.